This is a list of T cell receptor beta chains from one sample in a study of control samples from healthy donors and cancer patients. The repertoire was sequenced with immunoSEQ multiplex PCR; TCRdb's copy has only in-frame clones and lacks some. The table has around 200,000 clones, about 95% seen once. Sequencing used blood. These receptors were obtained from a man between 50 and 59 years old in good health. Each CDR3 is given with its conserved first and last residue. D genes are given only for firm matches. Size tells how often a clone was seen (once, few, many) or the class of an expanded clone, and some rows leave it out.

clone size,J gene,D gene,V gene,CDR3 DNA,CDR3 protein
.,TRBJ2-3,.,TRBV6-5,TGTGCCAGTTTACAGTACACAGATACGCAGTATTTT,CASLQYTDTQYF
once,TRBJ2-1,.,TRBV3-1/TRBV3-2,TGTGCCAGCAGCCTAGCCCGTTGGGCGAACTCCTACAATGAGCAGTTCTTC,CASSLARWANSYNEQFF
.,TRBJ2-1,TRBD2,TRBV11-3,TGTGCCAGCAGCTTACTGGGACTAGCGGGGGAGGATGAGCAGTTCTTC,CASSLLGLAGEDEQFF
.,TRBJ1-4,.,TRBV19,TGTGCCAGTAGTCCATACAGGGATGAAAAACTGTTTTTT,CASSPYRDEKLFF
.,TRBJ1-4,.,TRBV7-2,TGTGCCAGCAGGACCGGGACTGATGAAAAACTGTTTTTT,CASRTGTDEKLFF
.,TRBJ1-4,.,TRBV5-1,TGCGCCAGCAGCTTGGCCTCGGCAGCCTTAACTAATGAAAAACTGTTTTTT,CASSLASAALTNEKLFF
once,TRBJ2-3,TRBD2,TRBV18,TGTGCCAGCTCACCATCTTCGGGGGGTGATACGCAGTATTTT,CASSPSSGGDTQYF
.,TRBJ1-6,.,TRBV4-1,TGCGCCAGCAGCCAAGGAGGAGCTATTTCACCCCTCCACTTT,CASSQGGAISPLHF
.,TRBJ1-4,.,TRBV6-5,TGTGCCAGCAGCGTGGACTATGAGATCGGAAAACTGTTTTTT,CASSVDYEIGKLFF
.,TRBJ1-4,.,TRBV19,TGTGCCAGTAGAGTGAGGGACGTGGAAAAACTGTTTTTT,CASRVRDVEKLFF
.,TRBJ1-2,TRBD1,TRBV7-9,TGTGCCAGCTTGGGGGGGGACAGAGGTAGCTACACCTTC,CASLGGDRGSYTF
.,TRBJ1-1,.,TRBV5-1,TGCGCCAGCAGTTTAGAGGGAAGCACTGAAGCTTTCTTT,CASSLEGSTEAFF
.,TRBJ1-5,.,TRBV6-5,TGTGCCAGCGCCCCGGGCCCGGGGCAGCCCCAGCATTTT,CASAPGPGQPQHF
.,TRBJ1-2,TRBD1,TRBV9,TGTGCCAGCAGCGGGCAGACAGGGCCTCTTAACTATGACTACACCTTC,CASSGQTGPLNYDYTF
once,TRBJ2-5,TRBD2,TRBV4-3,TGCGCCAGCAGCCAAGAGTGGTTCGTAGCGGGGGTGGAAGAGACCCAGTACTTC,CASSQEWFVAGVEETQYF
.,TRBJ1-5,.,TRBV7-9,TGTGCCAGCAGCTTAGACAGGGTTCAGCCCCAGCATTTT,CASSLDRVQPQHF
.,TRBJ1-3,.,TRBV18,TGTGCCAGCTCACCTCAACACACTGGAAACACCATATATTTT,CASSPQHTGNTIYF
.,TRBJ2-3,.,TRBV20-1,TGCAGTGAGATTAGGGGAGATACGCAGTATTTT,CSEIRGDTQYF